A single sample gave rise to the 27 T cell receptor beta chains below, sequenced in a study of cytotoxic CD8 clonotypes in ibrutinib-treated CLL. Sequenced by immunoSEQ multiplex PCR; TCRdb stores in-frame clones only, minus some. The table lists about 160,000 clones, around 84% of them singletons, with approximately 2% in the top ten. Sequences were derived from PBMCs, sampled after 12 months of ibrutinib treatment. These receptors came from a human donor with chronic lymphocytic leukemia.

The V gene is TRBV5-4, the J gene TRBJ2-1; maybe TRBD1 (5 bases). Germline V gene data show CDR1 as SGHNT and CDR2 as YYREEE (reference sequence). V lost 3 bases and J lost 6, with 13 bases in between. The CDR3 is 14 residues long. CDR3 loop: CASSSPRRANEQFF. The CDR3 DNA reads as TGTGCCAGCAGCTCACCGCGCAGGGCCAATGAGCAGTTCTTC.

This clone was detected a few times. The chain combines TRBV6-4 with TRBJ1-5; no firm D call. V was shortened by 7 bases and J by 7 bases, with 5 bases between the two germline ends. The CDR3 spans 10 residues. Germline lookup yields CDR1 MRHNA and CDR2 SNTAGT. CDR3 nucleotide sequence: TGTGCCAGCACCGAGCAGCCCCAGCATTTT. The encoded protein is CASTEQPQHF.

V usage is TRBV14 and J usage is TRBJ2-7; D not resolved. The CDR3 is 14 residues long. Trimming pared 4 bases from V and 2 bases from J, leaving 12 bases between. In germline, CDR1 is SGHDN, CDR2 FVKESK. DNA of the CDR3: TGTGCCAGCAGCCTGGGTCCCCTCCCCTACGAGCAGTACTTC. This codes for CASSLGPLPYEQYF.

This clone was seen more than once but under ten times. The chain links TRBV28 to TRBJ1-6, with 8 bases lining up with TRBD1. Germline V gene lookup returns CDR1 MDHEN and CDR2 SYDVKM. The V segment lost 5 bases and the J segment 17 bases; nucleotides outside the gene matches: 8. This CDR3 is built from 12 residues. The CDR3 DNA sequence: TGTGCCAGCAGTCTGGACAGGGAGGATATCCACTTT. Residues: CASSLDREDIHF.

The chain recombines TRBV5-1 with TRBJ2-7, with TRBD1 matching over 9 bases. The V gene's germline CDR1 is SGHRS and CDR2 YFSETQ. The V and J ends lost 4 bases and 4 bases, in that order; junction bases with no gene match: 6. This CDR3 has 14 amino acids. The CDR3 sequence: CASSPAGTGYEQYF. Written as DNA, the CDR3 is TGCGCCAGCAGCCCGGCCGGGACAGGGTACGAGCAGTACTTC.

V gene TRBV27 combines with J gene TRBJ2-7; 11 bases are a match to TRBD2. In germline, CDR1 is MNHEY, CDR2 SMNVEV (reference sequence). The CDR3 length is 14 residues. The V and J ends lost 0 bases and 7 bases, in that order; junction bases with no gene match: 2. The CDR3 region has the DNA TGTGCCAGCAGTTTATCGCGACTAGCGGGAGAGCAGTACTTC. Translated: CASSLSRLAGEQYF.

V gene TRBV6-4 combines with J gene TRBJ2-3; unclear D gene. Germline assignment: CDR1 MRHNA and CDR2 SNTAGT. Deletions cut 6 bases from V and 6 bases from J, with 13 bases between. The CDR3 totals 13 residues. The CDR3 DNA reads TGTGCCAGCAGACCTCAAGGTGTGGATACGCAGTATTTT. Residues: CASRPQGVDTQYF.

For this clone: One end of the junction fails to match germline, which may point to a read error. The rearrangement links TRBV7-7 to TRBJ2-5, with TRBD2 matching over 8 bases. Germline V gene data show CDR1 as SSHAT and CDR2 as FNYEAQ (reference sequence). The CDR3 is made up of 14 amino acids. CDR3 residues: CASSHPGGSETQYF. In nucleotides, the CDR3 is TGTGCTAGCAGCCATCCGGGAGGGAGTGAGACCCAGTACTTC.

This chain links TRBV9 with TRBJ1-1; TRBD1 matches 9 bases. The length of the CDR3 is 14 residues. V lost 4 bases, J lost 5 bases, and 6 bases stayed unmatched. Germline CDR1 is SGDLS and CDR2 is YYNGEE. The CDR3 nucleotides are TGTGCCAGCAGCTCAGGGACAGGGAGGACTGAAGCTTTCTTT. Its translation: CASSSGTGRTEAFF.

This sequence joins TRBV5-6 and TRBJ2-5; weak D call: TRBD2 (5 bases). Germline V gene sequence: CDR1 SGHDT, CDR2 YYEEEE. V was cut by 10 bases and J by 5 bases, with 12 bases left in between. The CDR3 is made up of 11 amino acids. CDR3 residues: CAGGRGETQYF. DNA of the CDR3: TGTGCCGGAGGCCGAGGGGAGACCCAGTACTTC.

The gene calls are TRBV27 and TRBJ2-3; no clear D. Germline assignment: CDR1 MNHEY and CDR2 SMNVEV (reference sequence). The CDR3 is made up of 18 amino acids. V dropped 0 bases and J dropped 7 bases, with 23 bases sitting between them. The CDR3 DNA is TGTGCCAGCAGTTTATCGGGCAGGACCTTGGGCGTACGTTATACGCAGTATTTT. Its translation: CASSLSGRTLGVRYTQYF.

The rearrangement links TRBV5-5 to TRBJ1-2; 9 nucleotides line up with TRBD1. Germline CDR1 and CDR2: SGHKS and YYEKEE (reference sequence). The CDR3 extends over 15 amino acids. V lost 0 bases and J lost 4; bases outside the gene matches: 4. The CDR3 bases are TGTGCCAGCAGCTTGGTCGGGACAGGGTCCTATGGCTACACCTTC. Translating gives CASSLVGTGSYGYTF. Looking up the rest from reference TRBV5-5 and TRBJ1-2 gives the full variable domain: DAGVTQSPTHLIKTRGQQVTLRCSPISGHKSVSWYQQVLGQGPQFIFQYYEKEERGRGNFPDRFSARQFPNYSSELNVNALLLGDSALYLCASSLVGTGSYGYTFGSGTRLTVV.

The chain links TRBV19 to TRBJ2-7; D perhaps matches TRBD1 (6 bases). Trimming cost V 5 bases and J 1 base, with 27 bases left between them. This CDR3 comprises 19 residues. Looked up from germline, CDR1 is LNHDA and CDR2 is SQIVND (reference sequence). Here the CDR3 DNA reads TGTGCCAGTAGTCCCAGGACGGTATCCAGAGGGACACCTTCCTACGAGCAGTACTTC. Translation: CASSPRTVSRGTPSYEQYF.

This chain connects TRBV28 to TRBJ2-5; 7 nucleotides align to TRBD1. V shed 6 bases and J 7 bases; nucleotides not matched to a gene: 11. CDR1 is MDHEN and CDR2 is SYDVKM in the germline V gene. The CDR3 extends over 14 amino acids. CDR3 residues: CASSTNRGSLTQYF. The CDR3 region has the DNA TGTGCCAGCAGCACGAACAGGGGTTCGTTGACCCAGTACTTC.

This chain links TRBV5-4 with TRBJ2-5, with a tentative D call TRBD1 (6 bases). This CDR3 is 14 amino acids long. Deletions cut 5 bases from V and 9 bases from J, with 20 bases between. Germline V gene lookup returns CDR1 SGHNT and CDR2 YYREEE (reference sequence). The CDR3 region is CASSSNTGKGAQYF. In DNA, the CDR3 is TGTGCCAGCAGTTCCAACACCGGAAAGGGGGCCCAGTACTTC.

This clone was observed a handful of times. The chain combines TRBV29-1 with TRBJ1-5; tentatively, D is TRBD1 (6 bases). V lost 4 bases and J lost 6, with 10 bases in between. There are 12 residues in the CDR3. From germline, CDR1 is SQVTM and CDR2 ANQGSEA. As DNA, the CDR3 is TGCAGCGTTGGACAGGTCGGTCAGCCCCAGCATTTT. Translation: CSVGQVGQPQHF.

This chain links TRBV7-9 with TRBJ1-1, with 9 bases matching TRBD1. The J segment lost 6 bases and the V segment lost 7 bases, leaving 9 bases of the junction unmatched. CDR3 size: 14 residues. The germline CDR1 and CDR2 sequences are SEHNR and FQNEAQ (reference sequence). The CDR3 bases are TGTGCCAGCACCAGACAGGGGGTGAGGGCTGAAGCTTTCTTT. Its protein is CASTRQGVRAEAFF.

The chain uses TRBV7-2 and TRBJ1-5; D is perhaps TRBD1 (6 bases). V was shortened by 5 bases and J by 4 bases, with 18 bases between the two germline ends. The CDR3 is 16 amino acids. Germline CDR1 and CDR2: SGHTA and FQGNSA. The CDR3, as DNA: TGTGCCAGCAGCGCCCAACCGGGACACCTGAATCAGCCCCAGCATTTT. Amino acid sequence: CASSAQPGHLNQPQHF.

This chain links TRBV5-3 with TRBJ2-2; perhaps TRBD1 as D (5 bases). TRBV5-3 is an ORF for which the function is uncertain. CDR3 size: 15 residues. V was trimmed by 2 bases and J by 1 base, leaving 9 bases between them. The CDR3 sequence: CARSFARGNTGELFF. In DNA form, the CDR3 reads TGTGCCAGAAGCTTCGCAAGGGGGAACACCGGGGAGCTGTTTTTT.

This clone has just a few counts. The J gene is TRBJ1-6, the V gene TRBV5-1; 7 bases align to TRBD1. V shed 0 bases, J shed 9 bases, and the junction held 3 bases outside the gene matches. Germline CDR1 is SGHRS and CDR2 is YFSETQ. The CDR3 length is 14 residues. As DNA, the CDR3 is TGCGCCAGCAGCTTGGGGACAGGCGGTTCACCCCTCCACTTT. Protein sequence: CASSLGTGGSPLHF.

The chain uses TRBV30 and TRBJ1-3, with TRBD1 matching over 7 bases. V lost 2 bases and J lost 9; bases outside the gene matches: 13. The CDR3 runs 15 residues. Looked up from germline, CDR1 is GTSNPN and CDR2 is SVGIG (reference sequence). The CDR3 region is CAWSLGQLRVGTIYF. The CDR3, as DNA: TGTGCCTGGAGTCTGGGACAGCTTAGAGTCGGCACCATATATTTT.

This clone was counted only a few times. This rearrangement joins TRBV14 to TRBJ2-5; 8 nucleotides align to TRBD2. Germline V gives CDR1 SGHDN, CDR2 FVKESK. The CDR3 has 15 residues. V lost 0 bases to trimming and J lost 5 bases; unmatched junction nucleotides: 5. The CDR3 nucleotides read TGTGCCAGCAGCCAAGAGACTAGCGCAATCGAGACCCAGTACTTC. Its protein is CASSQETSAIETQYF.

The chain couples TRBV28 to TRBJ1-2, with D maybe TRBD1 (5 bases). V was shortened by 2 bases and J by 4 bases, with 14 bases between the two germline ends. The V gene's germline CDR1 is MDHEN and CDR2 SYDVKM. The CDR3 has 15 amino acids. The CDR3 nucleotides read TGTGCCAGCAGTTTACTAGGGGCTGTCATCTATGGCTACACCTTC. Its protein product is CASSLLGAVIYGYTF.

The rearrangement links TRBV7-9 to TRBJ2-7; tentative D call: TRBD1 (7 bases). Germline CDR1 SEHNR, CDR2 FQNEAQ (reference sequence). The germline V and J ends were trimmed by 7 bases and 2 bases, with 24 bases remaining between them. This CDR3 region has 17 residues. The CDR3: CASMPDLLSRGAYEQYF. As DNA, the CDR3 is TGTGCCAGCATGCCAGATTTGTTGAGCAGGGGGGCCTACGAGCAGTACTTC.

The V call is TRBV7-6, the J call TRBJ2-6, with D perhaps TRBD2 (6 bases). Trimming stripped 5 bases from V and 0 bases from J, with 17 bases between. CDR3 length equals 18 residues. The V gene's germline CDR1 is SGHVS and CDR2 FNYEAQ. The CDR3 here is CASSRRRTEGSGANVLTF. The DNA for the CDR3 is TGTGCCAGCAGCCGGCGCCGGACGGAGGGCTCTGGGGCCAACGTCCTGACTTTC.

The chain carries TRBV7-9 and TRBJ1-1; unclear D gene. V lost 1 base and J lost 6, with 12 bases in between. CDR3 length equals 14 residues. CDR1 is SEHNR, CDR2 FQNEAQ, per germline (reference sequence). CDR3 sequence (DNA): TGTGCCAGCAGCTTAGAATGGGATCTGGCTGAAGCTTTCTTT. It is translated as CASSLEWDLAEAFF.

The V gene is TRBV27, the J gene TRBJ2-1; TRBD2 might be the D (5 bases). CDR1 is MNHEY, CDR2 SMNVEV, per germline (reference sequence). Trimming cost V 4 bases and J 6 bases, with 10 bases left between them. The CDR3 is 13 amino acids. CDR3 residues: CASSSLVGNEQFF. The CDR3 region has the DNA TGTGCCAGCAGTTCACTAGTGGGCAATGAGCAGTTCTTC.